Presented here are 31 T cell receptor beta chains from one specimen sequenced in a study of shared clonotypes between healthy human individuals. Libraries were prepared by immunoSEQ multiplex PCR; TCRdb keeps only in-frame clonotypes and omits some of them. In the table there are 2 million to 2.5 million clones, less than 95% of which are singletons. The specimen sequenced was naive CD4+ T cells from PBMCs. The subset here: CD45RA+ positively selected. These receptors came from a man aged 18 to 30 in good health. Some clones in this sample may be carry-over from other donors' samples.

The V and J genes are TRBV7-2 and TRBJ2-3, with D unresolved. Germline values: CDR1 SGHTA, CDR2 FQGNSA. This CDR3 has 14 residues. Trimming shortened V by 1 base and J by 4 bases, and 9 bases separated the two germline ends. The CDR3 loop reads CASSLDRTPDTQYF. The CDR3 DNA is TGTGCCAGCAGCTTAGATAGGACGCCAGATACGCAGTATTTT.

The chain employs TRBV25-1 and TRBJ2-2; TRBD1 might be the D (6 bases). Trimming left V 1 base short and J 4 bases short, with 10 bases between. This CDR3 is 15 amino acids long. From germline, CDR1 is MGHDK and CDR2 SYGVNS. CDR3: CASSEFGRGTGELFF. DNA for the CDR3: TGTGCCAGCAGTGAATTCGGCAGGGGCACCGGGGAGCTGTTTTTT.

The rearrangement joins TRBV6-5 to TRBJ2-7, with D perhaps matching TRBD1 (5 bases). Germline values: CDR1 MNHEY, CDR2 SVGAGI. CDR3 length equals 13 residues. V lost 2 bases and J 3 bases, leaving 8 bases between the germline ends. CDR3 DNA sequence: TGTGCCAGCAGTTACCAGGGTTTCTACGAGCAGTACTTC. It codes for CASSYQGFYEQYF.

J is TRBJ2-1 and V is TRBV5-1, with TRBD2 matching 8 bases. The CDR3 is 16 residues long. Per germline, CDR1 SGHRS and CDR2 YFSETQ. J lost 3 bases, V lost 3 bases, and 8 bases had no gene match. CDR3 amino acids: CASSSTPGLDYNEQFF. The CDR3 region has the DNA TGCGCCAGCAGCTCTACCCCGGGACTAGACTACAATGAGCAGTTCTTC.

The V call is TRBV5-1, the J call TRBJ2-5; 9 bases are shared with TRBD2. Trimming took 0 bases from V and 4 from J; bases not matched to a gene: 7. Germline assignment: CDR1 SGHRS and CDR2 YFSETQ. The CDR3 is made up of 16 amino acids. The CDR3 loop is CASSLVGGRAGETQYF. In nucleotides, the CDR3 is TGCGCCAGCAGCTTGGTTGGCGGGAGGGCTGGAGAGACCCAGTACTTC.

The chain has TRBV7-7 and TRBJ2-3, with D possibly being TRBD1 or TRBD2 (5 bases each). With 4 bases removed from V and 2 bases from J, the gap between germline ends came to 13 bases. The CDR3 extends over 15 amino acids. The germline V gene encodes CDR1 SSHAT and CDR2 FNYEAQ (reference sequence). CDR3: CASSSRGETTDTQYF. The CDR3 DNA reads as TGTGCCAGCAGCTCCCGGGGCGAGACCACAGATACGCAGTATTTT.

This chain connects TRBV7-7 to TRBJ1-3; D uncertain. This CDR3 contains 16 residues. Germline lookup yields CDR1 SSHAT and CDR2 FNYEAQ (reference sequence). The V and J ends lost 1 base and 0 bases respectively, with 10 bases between them. CDR3 sequence reads: CASSLGSPNSGNTIYF. For the CDR3, the DNA is TGTGCCAGCAGCTTAGGAAGCCCGAACTCTGGAAACACCATATATTTT.

The rearrangement joins TRBV27 to TRBJ2-1, with D perhaps TRBD2 (6 bases). The germline gives CDR1 MNHEY, CDR2 SMNVEV (reference sequence). Deletions cut 6 bases from V and 4 bases from J, with 19 bases between. The CDR3 is made up of 16 amino acids. CDR3 sequence: CASSPPGGALYNEQFF. The CDR3, as DNA: TGTGCCAGCAGCCCTCCTGGCGGGGCACTATACAATGAGCAGTTCTTC.

The rearrangement joins TRBV25-1 to TRBJ2-7; 9 nucleotides line up with TRBD1. The CDR3 runs to 14 residues. The V and J ends lost 8 bases and 1 base, in that order; junction bases with no gene match: 6. CDR1 is MGHDK, CDR2 SYGVNS, per germline. The CDR3: CASSRTGASYEQYF. The DNA of the CDR3 is TGTGCCAGCTCAAGGACAGGGGCTTCCTACGAGCAGTACTTC.

This clone showed up just once. Other DNA sequences in the same sample also yield this CDR3. This sequence joins TRBV5-1 and TRBJ2-1, with 8 bases matching TRBD2. Germline CDR1 is SGHRS and CDR2 is YFSETQ. V gave up 4 bases and J gave up 3 bases; unmatched junction bases: 3. The length of the CDR3 is 14 residues. The CDR3 reads CASSPGGGYNEQFF. CDR3 DNA: TGCGCCAGCAGCCCCGGGGGGGGCTACAATGAGCAGTTCTTC. The whole variable domain, remainder taken from reference TRBV5-1 and TRBJ2-1, is KAGVTQTPRYLIKTRGQQVTLSCSPISGHRSVSWYQQTPGQGLQFLFEYFSETQRNKGNFPGRFSGRQFSNSRSEMNVSTLELGDSALYLCASSPGGGYNEQFFGPGTRLTVL.

V is TRBV19 and J is TRBJ2-1, with a possible D match to TRBD2 (6 bases). The CDR3 is 14 residues long. The germline V gene has CDR1 LNHDA and CDR2 SQIVND (reference sequence). The germline V and J ends were trimmed by 5 bases and 8 bases, with 16 bases remaining between them. The CDR3 is CASSPYWEDDEQFF. The DNA of the CDR3 is TGTGCCAGTAGTCCCTATTGGGAGGACGATGAGCAGTTCTTC.

This chain joins TRBV11-3 and TRBJ2-5; no reliable D call. V was cut by 1 base and J by 0 bases, with 3 bases left in between. This CDR3 comprises 13 residues. Germline assignment: CDR1 SGHNT and CDR2 YENEEA. The CDR3 DNA reads TGTGCCAGCAGCTTAGTGTACCAAGAGACCCAGTACTTC. The encoded protein is CASSLVYQETQYF.

In DNA, the CDR3 is TGTGCCAGCAGCACCCGGTCGGGCACCGGGGAGCTGTTTTTT. Amino acid sequence: CASSTRSGTGELFF. This chain connects TRBV6-4 to TRBJ2-2; D is undetermined. This CDR3 has 14 amino acids. Germline assignment: CDR1 MRHNA and CDR2 SNTAGT. Trimming took 6 bases from V and 4 from J, leaving 12 bases between them.

The gene calls are TRBV25-1 and TRBJ2-1; D call uncertain. The CDR3 runs 14 residues. CDR1 MGHDK and CDR2 SYGVNS come from the germline V gene. V was cut by 2 bases and J by 5 bases, with 10 bases left in between. The CDR3 DNA is TGTGCCAGCAGTGAAGTTCGGGTACACAATGAGCAGTTCTTC. It specifies CASSEVRVHNEQFF.

V usage is TRBV7-8 and J usage is TRBJ2-5; D not resolved. Looked up from germline, CDR1 is SGHVS and CDR2 is FQNEAQ. V lost 5 bases and J lost 4, with 11 bases in between. The CDR3 covers 13 residues. As DNA, the CDR3 is TGTGCCAGCAGCCCGAGCAGGTTAGAGACCCAGTACTTC. It is translated as CASSPSRLETQYF.

This sequence joins TRBV6-1 and TRBJ2-3; tentatively, D is TRBD1 (6 bases). Between the trimmed V and J ends, which lost 7 bases and 0 bases, there was a span of 11 bases. CDR3 size: 14 residues. CDR1 and CDR2 (germline): MNHNS, SASEGT. The CDR3 DNA is TGTGCCAGCACGGCTGGACAGAGCACAGATACGCAGTATTTT. This translates into CASTAGQSTDTQYF.

The chain uses TRBV2 and TRBJ1-3, with D hard to call. Germline CDR1 SNHLY, CDR2 FYNNEI. The V and J ends lost 7 bases and 0 bases respectively, with 16 bases between them. The CDR3 spans 16 residues. This CDR3 reads CASILLGRASGNTIYF. The CDR3 DNA follows: TGTGCCAGCATCCTGCTCGGACGGGCCTCTGGAAACACCATATATTTT.

The DNA for the CDR3 is TGTGCCAGCAGCAAAGAAACGGCCGTTGGGGGCGGGGAGACCCAGTACTTC. Its translation: CASSKETAVGGGETQYF. This chain connects TRBV21-1 to TRBJ2-5; TRBD1, the table's D call, was not compared with the DNA. TRBV21-1 is given as a pseudogene. The CDR3 extends over 17 amino acids.

V and J are TRBV28 and TRBJ2-3; no firm D call. The V gene's germline CDR1 is MDHEN and CDR2 SYDVKM. Trimming cost V 5 bases and J 8 bases, with 17 bases left between them. The CDR3 has 14 amino acids. CDR3 bases: TGTGCCAGCAGTACCAACGGGCCTGACGGTACGCAGTATTTT. Encoded protein: CASSTNGPDGTQYF.

This chain connects TRBV5-6 to TRBJ2-3; 8 positions agree with TRBD1. The ends lost 1 base at V and 4 bases at J; junction bases unmatched: 5. The CDR3 is 15 residues long. In germline, CDR1 is SGHDT, CDR2 YYEEEE. CDR3 nucleotides: TGTGCCAGCAGCTTGTTGGGACAGGAGCCAGATACGCAGTATTTT. Translated: CASSLLGQEPDTQYF.

This clone has a single count. V gene TRBV4-1 combines with J gene TRBJ2-7; 7 positions match TRBD1. The J segment lost 1 base and the V segment lost 0 bases, leaving 3 bases of the junction unmatched. The CDR3 sequence is 15 residues long. Germline CDR1 and CDR2: MGHRA and YSYEKL. CDR3 nucleotide sequence: TGCGCCAGCAGCCAAGACAGGACAGGTTCCTACGAGCAGTACTTC. Amino acids: CASSQDRTGSYEQYF.

This chain connects TRBV15 to TRBJ2-5, with TRBD1 matching 8 bases. Losses at the gene ends were 2 bases for V and 1 base for J; bases not matched to a gene: 6. From germline, CDR1 is LNHNV and CDR2 YYDKDF (reference sequence). This CDR3 is 16 amino acids long. The CDR3 region has the DNA TGTGCCACCAGCAGACGGGACAGGTGGTCCCAAGAGACCCAGTACTTC. It is translated as CATSRRDRWSQETQYF.

The chain uses TRBV11-3 and TRBJ2-5; 12 positions match TRBD2. The CDR3 runs to 16 residues. The ends lost 1 base at V and 5 bases at J; junction bases unmatched: 5. CDR1 is SGHNT, CDR2 YENEEA, per germline. CDR3 nucleotides: TGTGCCAGCAGCTTAGTGACTAGCGGGAGTCTGGAGACCCAGTACTTC. It yields the protein CASSLVTSGSLETQYF. Combining the CDR3 with reference TRBV11-3 and TRBJ2-5 gives the whole variable domain EAGVVQSPRYKIIEKKQPVAFWCNPISGHNTLYWYLQNLGQGPELLIRYENEEAVDDSQLPKDRFSAERLKGVDSTLKIQPAELGDSAVYLCASSLVTSGSLETQYFGPGTRLLVL.

J is TRBJ2-2 and V is TRBV30; D is undetermined. This CDR3 is built from 14 residues. Germline loops: CDR1 GTSNPN, CDR2 SVGIG (reference sequence). Trimming removed 3 bases from V and 0 bases from J, with 8 bases in between. The CDR3 here is CAWRRSSNTGELFF. The DNA of the CDR3 is TGTGCCTGGAGAAGGAGCTCGAACACCGGGGAGCTGTTTTTT.

The V call is TRBV30, the J call TRBJ1-2; 7 nucleotides match TRBD1. Germline assignment: CDR1 GTSNPN and CDR2 SVGIG (reference sequence). Trimming cost V 1 base and J 8 bases; bases outside gene matches: 7. This CDR3 is built from 13 residues. Here the CDR3 reads CAWSEQGNKGYTF. CDR3 coding DNA: TGTGCCTGGAGTGAACAGGGGAATAAGGGCTACACCTTC. Combining the CDR3 with reference TRBV30 and TRBJ1-2 gives the whole variable domain SQTIHQWPATLVQPVGSPLSLECTVEGTSNPNLYWYRQAAGRGLQLLFYSVGIGQISSEVPQNLSASRPQDRQFILSSKKLLLSDSGFYLCAWSEQGNKGYTFGSGTRLTVV.

This clone is a singleton in its sample. The genes are TRBV9 and TRBJ2-4; D is uncertain. The CDR3 extends over 15 amino acids. V lost 4 bases and J 0 bases, leaving 11 bases between the germline ends. Germline V gene data show CDR1 as SGDLS and CDR2 as YYNGEE. For the CDR3, the DNA is TGTGCCAGCAGCCCCACTGGCGGAGCCAAAAACATTCAGTACTTC. Amino acid sequence: CASSPTGGAKNIQYF.

J is TRBJ2-2 and V is TRBV7-9, with 10 bases that match TRBD1. Germline V gives CDR1 SEHNR, CDR2 FQNEAQ (reference sequence). V lost 8 bases to trimming and J lost 4 bases; unmatched junction nucleotides: 7. The CDR3 totals 15 residues. CDR3 loop: CASGPGTGATGELFF. The CDR3 coding sequence is TGTGCCAGCGGCCCCGGGACAGGGGCCACCGGGGAGCTGTTTTTT.

The rearrangement joins TRBV4-1 to TRBJ2-6; 7 bases align to TRBD2. This CDR3 is 17 amino acids long. Germline assignment: CDR1 MGHRA and CDR2 YSYEKL. V lost 0 bases, J lost 0 bases, and 2 bases stayed unmatched. The CDR3 bases are TGCGCCAGCAGCCAAGACGGCGGGGGCTCTGGGGCCAACGTCCTGACTTTC. This translates into CASSQDGGGSGANVLTF.

This clone was observed a handful of times. The chain links TRBV2 to TRBJ1-5; D might be TRBD1 (5 bases). The CDR3 has 14 residues. Germline lookup yields CDR1 SNHLY and CDR2 FYNNEI. V gave up 5 bases and J gave up 11 bases, with 19 bases separating them. As DNA, the CDR3 is TGTGCCAGCAGTCTGCGTAGGGACCTTGGAGCCCAGCATTTT. It translates to CASSLRRDLGAQHF.

This sequence joins TRBV7-3 and TRBJ2-3; 9 positions match TRBD2. This CDR3 has 16 amino acids. Trimming cost V 0 bases and J 1 base; bases outside gene matches: 2. The V gene's germline CDR1 is SGHTA and CDR2 FQGTGA. CDR3 loop: CASSLTASGGTDTQYF. CDR3 in DNA: TGTGCCAGCAGCTTAACCGCTAGCGGGGGCACAGATACGCAGTATTTT.

This rearrangement joins TRBV28 to TRBJ1-1; D gene ambiguous. The CDR3 loop spans 15 amino acids. The V gene lost 4 bases and the J gene lost 4 bases, with 16 bases spanning the gap. Germline values: CDR1 MDHEN, CDR2 SYDVKM. The CDR3: CASSSRSGKGTEAFF. The CDR3 region has the DNA TGTGCCAGCAGTTCCAGGTCCGGGAAGGGCACTGAAGCTTTCTTT.